This passage covers 5 T cell receptor beta chains from one sample sequenced in a study of blood T cell repertoires in COVID-19. Here immunoSEQ multiplex PCR was the method, and the copy in TCRdb shows in-frame clones only, minus some. The sample records roughly 150,000 clones, 80% to 90% being singletons. The sample comprised peripheral blood. Every receptor here comes from a man older than 75 with acute or convalescent COVID-19.

V is TRBV18 and J is TRBJ2-6; no definite D call. The germline gives CDR1 KGHSH, CDR2 LQKENI. This CDR3 has 17 residues. Trimming removed 2 bases at V and 2 bases at J, with 13 bases between. CDR3 in DNA: TGTGCCAGCTCACCAAGTGCCATCCGGGCTGGGGCCAACGTCCTGACTTTC. Translation gives CASSPSAIRAGANVLTF.

The chain links TRBV7-2 to TRBJ1-1; D call uncertain. Germline-derived CDR1 and CDR2 are SGHTA and FQGNSA. Between the trimmed V and J ends, which lost 2 bases and 10 bases, there was a span of 20 bases. The length of the CDR3 is 15 residues. The CDR3 nucleotides are TGTGCCAGCAGCTTACGAGGACCCATGTACGGAGGAGCTTTCTTT. This gives the protein CASSLRGPMYGGAFF.

This clone was seen more than once but under ten times. The chain has TRBV14 and TRBJ2-4; D may be TRBD1 (6 bases). V was shortened by 1 base and J by 7 bases, with 20 bases between the two germline ends. This CDR3 has 17 residues. Germline V lookup: CDR1 SGHDN, CDR2 FVKESK. The CDR3 region is CASSQGSHRAPSNIQYF. CDR3 sequence (DNA): TGTGCCAGCAGCCAAGGGTCGCACAGGGCTCCCTCGAACATTCAGTACTTC. The entire variable domain, with the rest obtained from reference TRBV14 and TRBJ2-4, is as follows: EAGVTQFPSHSVIEKGQTVTLRCDPISGHDNLYWYRRVMGKEIKFLLHFVKESKQDESGMPNNRFLAERTGGTYSTLKVQPAELEDSGVYFCASSQGSHRAPSNIQYFGAGTRLSVL.

This sequence joins TRBV3-1 (or the pseudogene TRBV3-2) and TRBJ2-7; the match to TRBD2 covers 10 bases. CDR1 and CDR2 (germline): LGHDT, YNNKEL (reference sequence). The CDR3 is made up of 16 amino acids. Trimming cost V 0 bases and J 3 bases; bases outside gene matches: 5. The CDR3 bases are TGTGCCAGCAGCCAAGATTTGGGACTAGCGAACTACGAGCAGTACTTC. Translating it yields CASSQDLGLANYEQYF.

The chain couples TRBV27 to TRBJ2-1, with 7 bases matching TRBD1. Trimming at V came to 0 bases and at J to 12 bases, leaving 5 bases not matched to a gene. The V gene's germline CDR1 is MNHEY and CDR2 SMNVEV (reference sequence). The CDR3 has 13 amino acids. The CDR3 bases are TGTGCCAGCAGTTTATCTCCAGGGGGTGGGCAGTTCTTC. Its protein product is CASSLSPGGGQFF.